This TCR beta chain was identified in a study of blood T cells in healthy people across ages. This clonotype showed up just a few times. Its target is not known. A J-beta primer mix and a sample-barcoded 5' primer were used in a second PCR of about 7 to 12 cycles. TCRdb recomputed calls from the 5' RACE reads with MiXCR, one row per CDR3 protein. The data show hundreds of thousands of distinct CDR3 sequences, with roughly three fifths seen just once and about a quarter held by the top ten. Donors gave roughly 10 milliliters of peripheral blood apiece. Study results and limitations: Both higher diversity and more naive CD4+ cells marked long-lived donors when set against aged donors. Significant beta diversity loss was already apparent by age about 42, declining roughly linearly.

The ends lost 6 bases at V and 1 base at J; junction bases unmatched: 11. The CDR3 covers 17 residues. CDR1 is LGHNT and CDR2 is FRNRAP in the germline V gene. The chain couples TRBV12-5 to TRBJ2-4, with 8 bases matching TRBD1. The sequence was obtained from a man in his forties or fifties in good health. The specimen sequenced was blood. The CDR3 loop reads CASGRIGQGTAKNIQYF. The CDR3, as DNA: TGTGCTAGTGGCCGAATAGGACAGGGTACCGCCAAAAACATTCAGTACTTC.